The 11 T cell receptor beta chains below were found in one sample sequenced in a study of blood T cells in healthy people across ages. The authors ran a second PCR of about 6 to 11 cycles using a sample-barcoded 5' primer and a J-beta primer mix. MiXCR, run by TCRdb on the 5' RACE reads, gives a single entry per CDR3 protein. The sample holds roughly 730,000 distinct CDR3 sequences, just over 55% seen once. The sample consisted of blood. Receptors originate from a man aged 40-49 years in good health.

The rearrangement links TRBV12-3 or TRBV12-4 to TRBJ2-5; TRBD2 matches at 7 bases. There are 15 residues in the CDR3. V dropped 6 bases and J dropped 1; count of bases not matched to a gene: 8. DNA for the CDR3: TGTGCCAGCAGACCAGCGGGAATGGCCCAAGAGACCCAGTACTTC. This encodes CASRPAGMAQETQYF.

The chain joins TRBV28 to TRBJ2-5; D is perhaps TRBD1 (6 bases). V was cut by 8 bases and J by 4 bases, with 14 bases left in between. Germline lookup yields CDR1 MDHEN and CDR2 SYDVKM. This CDR3 contains 13 residues. CDR3 region: CASGRQVSETQYF. CDR3 DNA: TGTGCCAGCGGTAGACAGGTTTCAGAGACCCAGTACTTC.

This rearrangement joins TRBV9 to TRBJ2-1, with D tentatively TRBD2 (6 bases). Germline V gives CDR1 SGDLS, CDR2 YYNGEE. CDR3 length: 16 residues. The V end was cut by 3 bases, the J end by 0 bases, with 13 bases between. The DNA of the CDR3 is TGTGCCAGCAGCGACCCCGGGGGTATCTCCTACAATGAGCAGTTCTTC. This translates into CASSDPGGISYNEQFF.

The chain uses TRBV7-2 and TRBJ2-5; D not certain. Trimming took off 5 bases at V and 1 base at J, with 17 bases between the two ends. Germline assignment: CDR1 SGHTA and CDR2 FQGNSA. This CDR3 contains 16 residues. This chain's CDR3 is CASSLSVAAPQETQYF. In nucleotides, the CDR3 is TGTGCCAGCAGCCTGAGCGTAGCAGCCCCCCAAGAGACCCAGTACTTC. The full variable domain, completed using reference TRBV7-2 and TRBJ2-5, is GAGVSQSPSNKVTEKGKDVELRCDPISGHTALYWYRQSLGQGLEFLIYFQGNSAPDKSGLPSDRFSAERTGGSVSTLTIQRTQQEDSAVYLCASSLSVAAPQETQYFGPGTRLLVL.

This chain uses TRBV7-2 with TRBJ2-1; tentative D call: TRBD2 (6 bases). The J call may be wrong; the DNA end is better matched by TRBJ2-7. This CDR3 is built from 16 residues. CDR1 is SGHTA and CDR2 is FQGNSA in the germline V gene. The chain's CDR3 is CASSTHRGLSYNEQYF. The DNA for the CDR3 is TGTGCCAGCAGCACGCACCGGGGACTCTCCTACAATGAGCAGTACTTC.

A few counts support this clonotype. The chain joins TRBV7-2 to TRBJ1-5; a possible D gene is TRBD1 (5 bases). V was clipped by 1 base and J by 6 bases, with 10 bases between them. Germline CDR1 reads SGHTA; CDR2 reads FQGNSA. The CDR3 is made up of 14 amino acids. The CDR3 here is CASSLGDQGQPQHF. CDR3 in DNA: TGTGCCAGCAGCTTAGGGGACCAGGGTCAGCCCCAGCATTTT.

The CDR3 here is CATSRGMDQPQHF. The CDR3 DNA reads TGTGCCACCAGCAGAGGGATGGATCAGCCCCAGCATTTT. V gene TRBV15 combines with J gene TRBJ1-5; D unclear. Germline V gives CDR1 LNHNV, CDR2 YYDKDF (reference sequence). This CDR3 has 13 amino acids. Trimming took 1 base from V and 5 from J, leaving 6 bases between them.

CDR3 amino acids: CASSQEATGGPYEQYF. CDR3 DNA sequence: TGTGCCAGCAGCCAAGAGGCGACAGGGGGCCCCTACGAGCAGTACTTC. The chain carries TRBV3-1 and TRBJ2-7, with TRBD1 matching 10 bases. V lost 0 bases and J lost 2; bases outside the gene matches: 4. The CDR3 has 16 residues. The germline V gene has CDR1 LGHDT and CDR2 YNNKEL (reference sequence).

The chain combines TRBV29-1 with TRBJ2-1; unclear D gene. Germline assignment: CDR1 SQVTM and CDR2 ANQGSEA. The V end lost 4 bases, the J end lost 6 bases, and 13 bases lay between the germline ends. The CDR3 is 13 residues long. CDR3 amino acids: CSVVLPLGNEQFF. For the CDR3, the DNA is TGCAGCGTTGTACTTCCTCTCGGCAATGAGCAGTTCTTC.

In this sample, this clonotype turned up many times. The genes are TRBV10-3 and TRBJ2-7; 7 nucleotides agree with TRBD2. The CDR3 is made up of 16 amino acids. The germline CDR1 and CDR2 sequences are ENHRY and SYGVKD. J lost 2 bases, V lost 3 bases, and 10 bases had no gene match. CDR3 protein: CAISEGRDSTTYEQYF. DNA for the CDR3: TGTGCCATCAGTGAAGGGAGGGACTCGACTACCTACGAGCAGTACTTC.

The genes are TRBV20-1 and TRBJ2-3; 10 nucleotides agree with TRBD2. V dropped 3 bases and J dropped 1; count of bases not matched to a gene: 7. In germline, CDR1 is DFQATT, CDR2 SNEGSKA (reference sequence). CDR3 length equals 16 residues. CDR3 nucleotides: TGCAGTGCTAGCGTTGGAGGGACTAGCGGCACAGATACGCAGTATTTT. Its translation is CSASVGGTSGTDTQYF.